Presented here are 9 T cell receptor beta chains from one specimen sequenced in a study of cytomegalovirus exposure and HLA in healthy donors. The PCR ran on 60 Vbeta and 13 Jbeta primers. Measured with immunoSEQ multiplex PCR; TCRdb has only the in-frame clones, and not every one. The data contain around 130,000 clones, around three quarters of them singletons. Sequences were obtained from PBMCs. The receptors stem from a woman aged 55-69 years in good health and CMV-seropositive.

V usage is TRBV7-6 and J usage is TRBJ1-6; D remains ambiguous. The length of the CDR3 is 17 residues. Trimming removed 2 bases at V and 0 bases at J, with 11 bases between. CDR1 is SGHVS and CDR2 is FNYEAQ in the germline V gene. Written as DNA, the CDR3 is TGTGCCAGCAGCTTACGGGAACTGAGCTCCTATAATTCACCCCTCCACTTT. The encoded protein is CASSLRELSSYNSPLHF.

The gene calls are TRBV9 and TRBJ2-3; 12 bases fit TRBD2. The CDR3 loop spans 16 amino acids. V was pared by 0 bases and J by 4 bases, with 3 bases of the junction left unmatched. CDR1 and CDR2 (germline): SGDLS, YYNGEE. Here the CDR3 reads CASSVDGTSGSDTQYF. In nucleotides, the CDR3 is TGTGCCAGCAGCGTAGACGGGACTAGCGGGTCAGATACGCAGTATTTT. The variable domain in full, with the rest retrieved from reference TRBV9 and TRBJ2-3, is DSGVTQTPKHLITATGQRVTLRCSPRSGDLSVYWYQQSLDQGLQFLIQYYNGEERAKGNILERFSAQQFPDLHSELNLSSLELGDSALYFCASSVDGTSGSDTQYFGPGTRLTVL.

This chain connects TRBV7-8 to TRBJ2-1; TRBD2 matches 7 bases. CDR1 is SGHVS, CDR2 FQNEAQ, per germline. The CDR3 consists of 17 residues. V dropped 2 bases and J dropped 5; count of bases not matched to a gene: 12. The CDR3 protein is CASSLPGGATTDNEQFF. The CDR3 nucleotides read TGTGCCAGCAGCTTACCGGGGGGAGCCACGACCGACAATGAGCAGTTCTTC.

The CDR3 coding sequence is TGTGCCAGCAGCTTGGGGGGGTTTGGCTACGAGCAGTACTTC. Its translation is CASSLGGFGYEQYF. The rearrangement uses TRBV7-8 and TRBJ2-7; 7 bases line up with TRBD2. This CDR3 is 14 amino acids long. Germline lookup yields CDR1 SGHVS and CDR2 FQNEAQ. The V and J ends lost 3 bases and 3 bases, in that order; junction bases with no gene match: 5.

CDR3 amino acids: CASSLSGTGGYEQYF. For the CDR3, the DNA is TGTGCCAGCAGCCTTTCCGGGACAGGGGGCTACGAGCAGTACTTC. The gene calls are TRBV6-1 and TRBJ2-7, with 11 bases aligning to TRBD1. Germline values: CDR1 MNHNS, CDR2 SASEGT. The CDR3 has 15 amino acids. After removal of 6 bases from V and 3 bases from J, the junction contained 7 bases not matched to a gene.

The V call is TRBV19, the J call TRBJ1-5; 7 positions agree with TRBD1. The germline V gene has CDR1 LNHDA and CDR2 SQIVND (reference sequence). The V segment lost 6 bases and the J segment 5 bases; nucleotides outside the gene matches: 7. The CDR3 covers 14 residues. As DNA, the CDR3 is TGTGCCAGTAGCGACAGGGATGGCGATCAGCCCCAGCATTTT. Translated, it gives CASSDRDGDQPQHF.

The chain is built from TRBV5-1 and TRBJ2-5, with 7 bases identical to TRBD1. V lost 6 bases to trimming and J lost 1 base; unmatched junction nucleotides: 6. Germline values: CDR1 SGHRS, CDR2 YFSETQ. This CDR3 comprises 14 residues. The CDR3 protein is CASTWGTAQETQYF. The CDR3 DNA sequence: TGCGCCAGCACCTGGGGGACAGCCCAAGAGACCCAGTACTTC.

The gene calls are TRBV5-5 and TRBJ2-1; 14 bases line up with TRBD2. V lost 3 bases to trimming and J lost 9 bases; unmatched junction nucleotides: 2. This CDR3 has 14 residues. Germline CDR1 is SGHKS and CDR2 is YYEKEE (reference sequence). The CDR3 region is CASSSGLAGGEQFF. CDR3 in DNA: TGTGCCAGCAGCTCCGGACTAGCGGGGGGTGAGCAGTTCTTC.

V gene TRBV18 combines with J gene TRBJ2-7; TRBD1 matches 8 bases. CDR1 is KGHSH and CDR2 is LQKENI in the germline V gene. There are 14 residues in the CDR3. With V trimmed by 6 bases and J by 2 bases, 6 bases remained unmatched. The CDR3 here is CASSPGGRTYEQYF. DNA of the CDR3: TGTGCCAGCTCTCCAGGGGGCAGGACCTACGAGCAGTACTTC.